The sample holds many counts of the clone carrying this TCR beta chain. The antigen is undetermined. As for the cDNA, it was generated by 5'RACE with 10-nucleotide random UMIs. Using its own MiXCR run on the 5' RACE reads, TCRdb lists one record per CDR3 protein. Found here are 130,000 or so distinct CDR3 sequences, more than 2.5% of them singletons; the top ten hold 1.3%. The data derive from a study of neurological immune-mediated disorders. Across the whole study: Among the approximately 35 patients with multiple sclerosis, some 31 were relapsing-remitting, while 3 were secondary progressive.

Study-wide points: Grouping of repertoires by phylogeny put those of 18 of 34 multiple sclerosis patients into a single related-CDR3 cluster, a possible signature. Across subjects, no CDR3 amino acid sequence appeared in expanded clones of more than one subject, a finding that suggested private repertoires in all groups.

Germline V gene lookup returns CDR1 WSHSY and CDR2 SAAADI. The CDR3 loop spans 13 amino acids. V lost 5 bases and J 5 bases, leaving 12 bases between the germline ends. Sequencing input: PBMCs. The chain has TRBV10-2 and TRBJ2-5; D is perhaps TRBD2 (5 bases). The source of this sequence is a woman aged 25-40 years with multiple sclerosis. CDR3 region: CASSRGVRETQYF. CDR3 DNA: TGCGCCAGCAGTCGGGGAGTGAGGGAGACCCAGTACTTC.